This T cell receptor beta chain was observed in a study of blood T cell repertoires in COVID-19. Turning to the study itself: COVID-19 samples, acute and convalescent, were from the United States, Italy and Spain. PBMCs, B-cell-depleted T cells, or T cells were the source of the cDNA or gDNA that made up the material.

This clone was recorded a few times. Sequencing used immunoSEQ multiplex PCR; TCRdb keeps in-frame clones, though not all of them. The table includes about 120,000 clones, roughly four fifths detected once. CDR1 SGHAT and CDR2 FQNNGV come from the germline V gene. The CDR3 extends over 12 amino acids. Trimming shortened V by 5 bases and J by 5 bases, and 9 bases separated the two germline ends. The material sequenced was peripheral blood. This receptor was obtained from a man between 60 and 75 years old with acute or convalescent COVID-19. The J gene is TRBJ1-2, the V gene TRBV11-2; a possible D gene is TRBD1 (6 bases). The CDR3 region has the DNA TGTGCCAGCAGCCCCACAGGGTATGGCTACACCTTC. The encoded protein is CASSPTGYGYTF.